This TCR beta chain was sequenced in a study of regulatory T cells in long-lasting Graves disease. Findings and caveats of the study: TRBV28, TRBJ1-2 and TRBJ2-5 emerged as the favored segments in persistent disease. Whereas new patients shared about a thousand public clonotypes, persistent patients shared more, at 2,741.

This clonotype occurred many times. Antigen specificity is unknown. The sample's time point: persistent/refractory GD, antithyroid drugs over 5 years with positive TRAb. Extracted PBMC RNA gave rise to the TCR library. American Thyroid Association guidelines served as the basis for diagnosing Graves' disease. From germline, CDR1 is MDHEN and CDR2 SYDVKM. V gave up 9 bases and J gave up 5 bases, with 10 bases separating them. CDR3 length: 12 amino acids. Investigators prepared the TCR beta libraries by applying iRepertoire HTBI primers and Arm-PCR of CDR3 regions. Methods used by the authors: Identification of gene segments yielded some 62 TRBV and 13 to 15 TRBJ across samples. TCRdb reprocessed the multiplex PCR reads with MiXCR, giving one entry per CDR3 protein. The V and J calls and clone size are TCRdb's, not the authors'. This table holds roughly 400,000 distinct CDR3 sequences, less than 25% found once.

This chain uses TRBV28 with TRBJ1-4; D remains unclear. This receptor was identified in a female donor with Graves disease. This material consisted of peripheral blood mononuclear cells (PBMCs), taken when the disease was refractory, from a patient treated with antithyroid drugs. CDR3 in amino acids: CASCSGNEKLFF. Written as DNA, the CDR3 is TGTGCCAGTTGCAGTGGCAATGAAAAACTGTTTTTT.